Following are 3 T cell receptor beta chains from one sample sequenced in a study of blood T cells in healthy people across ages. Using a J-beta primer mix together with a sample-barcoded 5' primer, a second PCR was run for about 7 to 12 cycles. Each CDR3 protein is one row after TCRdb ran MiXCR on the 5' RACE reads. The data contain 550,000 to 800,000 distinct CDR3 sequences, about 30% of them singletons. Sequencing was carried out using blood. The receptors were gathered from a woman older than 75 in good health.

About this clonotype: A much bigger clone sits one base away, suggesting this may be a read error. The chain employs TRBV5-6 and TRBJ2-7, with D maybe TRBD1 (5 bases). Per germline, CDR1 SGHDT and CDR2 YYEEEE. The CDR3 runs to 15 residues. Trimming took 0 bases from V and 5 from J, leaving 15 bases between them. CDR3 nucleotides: TGTGCCAGCAGCTTGGACGGCGGCAAGGGGCACGAGCAGTACTTC. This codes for CASSLDGGKGHEQYF.

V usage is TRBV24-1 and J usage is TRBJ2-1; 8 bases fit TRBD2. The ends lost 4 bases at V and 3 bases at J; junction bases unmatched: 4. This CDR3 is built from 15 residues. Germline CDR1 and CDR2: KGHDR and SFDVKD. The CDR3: CATSEQSGSYNEQFF. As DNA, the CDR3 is TGTGCCACCAGTGAACAAAGCGGGAGCTACAATGAGCAGTTCTTC.

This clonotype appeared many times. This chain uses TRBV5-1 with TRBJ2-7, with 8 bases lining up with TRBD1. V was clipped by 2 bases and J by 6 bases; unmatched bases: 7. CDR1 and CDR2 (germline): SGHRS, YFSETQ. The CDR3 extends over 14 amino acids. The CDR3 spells CASSFRDRTSEQYF. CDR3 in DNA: TGCGCCAGCAGCTTCCGGGACAGGACGAGCGAGCAGTACTTC.